The rows below give T cell receptor beta chains drawn from one sample of a study of shared clonotypes between healthy human individuals. Data came from immunoSEQ multiplex PCR; TCRdb stores just in-frame clones and leaves some out. The sample gives roughly 2 million clones, 85% to 95% of which show up once; 0.1% to 0.15% is in the top ten. The sequenced material came from naive CD4+ T cells sorted from blood. All receptors come from a man between 18 and 35 years old in good health. The CDR3 runs from the conserved cysteine through the conserved F or W. Each record gives: J gene, clone size, V gene, D gene, CDR3 DNA, CDR3 protein. D genes are given only for firm matches. Size values are once, few and many counts, or a class for expanded clones, and some rows have none.

TRBJ2-1 NA TRBV5-1 TRBD1 TGCGCCAGCAGCCCCACCGGGACAGATAACTACAATGAGCAGTTCTTC CASSPTGTDNYNEQFF
TRBJ1-1 NA TRBV7-3 NA TGTGCCAGCAGCCGACAGGAGAACACTGAAGCTTTCTTT CASSRQENTEAFF
TRBJ1-5 NA TRBV6-1 TRBD1 TGTGCCAGCAGTTCCAGGACAGGGGGGAATCAGCCCCAGCATTTT CASSSRTGGNQPQHF
TRBJ2-7 NA TRBV7-3 NA TGTGCCAGCAGCTTAAAAGGACTGGACCCTCGCACGTCCTACGAGCAGTACTTC CASSLKGLDPRTSYEQYF
TRBJ1-4 NA TRBV29-1 NA TGCAGCGTTGAAGGGAGGACTGTCGAGGAAAAACTGTTTTTT CSVEGRTVEEKLFF
TRBJ1-2 NA TRBV7-8 TRBD1 TGTGCCAGCAGCAAATCGGGGACAGTTAACTATGGCTACACCTTC CASSKSGTVNYGYTF
TRBJ2-1 once TRBV7-2 NA TGTGCCAGCAGTTTTATGACAGTCTCCTACAATGAGCAGTTCTTC CASSFMTVSYNEQFF
TRBJ2-1 NA TRBV4-1 TRBD2 TGCGCCAGCAGCCAAGCCTCTATTCCTAGCGGATACAATGAGCAGTTCTTC CASSQASIPSGYNEQFF
TRBJ1-2 NA TRBV28 NA TGTGCCAGCAGTTTACTTAGGAGACAGGAGAACTATGGCTACACCTTC CASSLLRRQENYGYTF
TRBJ2-2 NA TRBV14 TRBD1 TGTGCCAGCAGCCTCCAACGGAATGGGGGACAGGGCGACACCGGGGAGCTGTTTTTT CASSLQRNGGQGDTGELFF
TRBJ2-7 NA TRBV4-1 TRBD1 TGCGCCACCCCTTTTAGACAGGGAATGGCCTACGAGCAGTACTTC CATPFRQGMAYEQYF
TRBJ2-3 once TRBV9 NA TGTGCCAGCAGCGTAGAGGGAGGAGGGGGTTGGGCAGATACGCAGTATTTT CASSVEGGGGWADTQYF
TRBJ1-4 NA TRBV4-3 NA TGCGCCAGCAGCCCCCACAAAGAGTGGGACCGGACTAATGAAAAACTGTTTTTT CASSPHKEWDRTNEKLFF
TRBJ2-2 NA TRBV5-1 TRBD1 TGCGCCAGCAGCTCGATGGGGACAGGGAACACCGGGGAGCTGTTTTTT CASSSMGTGNTGELFF
TRBJ2-5 NA TRBV11-2 TRBD2 TGTGCCAGCAGCGTAGCCGGGACTAGCGGGAAAGAGACCCAGTACTTC CASSVAGTSGKETQYF
TRBJ2-1 NA TRBV6-1 NA TGTGCCAGCAGTGAAGTAGACAATGAGCAGTTCTTC CASSEVDNEQFF
TRBJ2-2 NA TRBV5-1 TRBD1 TGCGCCAGCAGCTTGGCCAGGGACAGGGGCGGGGAGCTGTTTTTT CASSLARDRGGELFF
TRBJ2-2 NA TRBV5-1 NA TGCGCCAGCAGCACCCCACACGACACCGGGGAGCTGTTTTTT CASSTPHDTGELFF
TRBJ2-7 NA TRBV5-6 NA TGTGCCAGCATCTACAGGAGATCCTACGAGCAGTACTTC CASIYRRSYEQYF
TRBJ2-5 NA TRBV30 NA TGTGCCTGGAGTGACGACAGGTTTGAGACCCAGTACTTC CAWSDDRFETQYF
TRBJ1-1 NA TRBV14 NA TGTGCCAGCAGCCAAGATGGGGCGGCTTTCTTT CASSQDGAAFF
TRBJ2-5 NA TRBV6-6 TRBD1 TGTGCCAGCAGCCTCGGGACAGGGTTTCAAGAGACCCAGTACTTC CASSLGTGFQETQYF
TRBJ2-1 NA TRBV18 NA TGTGCCAGCTCACCGGTTGGGCATGAGCAGTTCTTC CASSPVGHEQFF
TRBJ2-3 NA TRBV5-1 TRBD2 TGCGCCAGCAGCTTAGGTATTAGCGGGGACACAGATACGCAGTATTTT CASSLGISGDTDTQYF
TRBJ1-4 NA TRBV2 NA TGTGCCAGCAGTGTGAGGGGGGATAATGAAAAACTGTTTTTT CASSVRGDNEKLFF
TRBJ2-3 NA TRBV6-1 NA TGTGCCAGCAGTGAAGACGGGCGGGTATGGGGGGATACGCAGTATTTT CASSEDGRVWGDTQYF
TRBJ1-1 NA TRBV28 TRBD1 TGTGCCAGCAGTTTGCGGGACAGGGGGCGCGGAACTGAAGCTTTCTTT CASSLRDRGRGTEAFF
TRBJ1-1 NA TRBV7-6 NA TGTGCCAGCAGCTTAGTCATAGATTGGAACACTGAAGCTTTCTTT CASSLVIDWNTEAFF
TRBJ2-1 NA TRBV15 NA TGTGCCACCAGCAGAGATCTCCGCAATGAGCAGTTCTTC CATSRDLRNEQFF
TRBJ2-5 NA TRBV9 NA TGTGCCAGCAGCGGCCGTCCAGGGAATGGGGAAGAGACCCAGTACTTC CASSGRPGNGEETQYF
TRBJ2-1 once TRBV6-1 TRBD2 TGTGCCAGCCTGGTGCGACTAGCGAACAATGAGCAGTTCTTC CASLVRLANNEQFF
TRBJ1-1 NA TRBV18 NA TGTGCCAGCTCCTATACAAGCACTGAAGCTTTCTTT CASSYTSTEAFF
TRBJ1-1 once TRBV7-9 TRBD1 TGTGCCAGCAGCGTCGACAGGGGGTGGGGTGAAGCTTTCTTT CASSVDRGWGEAFF
TRBJ2-7 NA TRBV5-1 TRBD1 TGCGCCAGCAGCTTGTACGGGACAGGGGGCGGTAGGCAGTACTTC CASSLYGTGGGRQYF
TRBJ1-6 once TRBV9 NA TGTGCCAGCAGCGTAGACGATAAAGCGAATTCACCCCTCCACTTT CASSVDDKANSPLHF
TRBJ2-1 NA TRBV11-2 TRBD1 TGTGCCAGCAGCTCGCCGACAGGGGCATGGGGGTACAATGAGCAGTTCTTC CASSSPTGAWGYNEQFF
TRBJ2-3 NA TRBV5-1 TRBD2 TGCGCCAGCAGCCAGACTAGCGGGGGGGCGTCAGATACGCAGTATTTT CASSQTSGGASDTQYF
TRBJ1-6 NA TRBV27 TRBD1 TGTGCCAGCAGCTACGGGGACAGGGAGAATTCACCCCTCCACTTT CASSYGDRENSPLHF
TRBJ1-1 NA TRBV19 NA TGTGCCAGTAGTATCTCAGGGAACACTGAAGCTTTCTTT CASSISGNTEAFF
TRBJ1-2 NA TRBV7-9 NA TGTGCCAGCAGGGGGGACCCGCCCACTAACTATGGCTACACCTTC CASRGDPPTNYGYTF
TRBJ1-6 few TRBV5-8 NA TGTGCCAGCAGCTTGTCTAGGACAAAGACCCCCTATAATTCACCCCTCCACTTT CASSLSRTKTPYNSPLHF
TRBJ1-4 NA TRBV6-1 TRBD1 TGTGCCAGCAGGCTCAGGGGGACTAATGAAAAACTGTTTTTT CASRLRGTNEKLFF
TRBJ2-7 NA TRBV6-1 TRBD2 TGTGCCAGCAGCGGGGGCGGGAGGAGCTCCTACGAGCAGTACTTC CASSGGGRSSYEQYF
TRBJ2-7 NA TRBV27 TRBD1 TGTGCCAGCACCGAGGGCGGACAGGGGTTCTACGAGCAGTACTTC CASTEGGQGFYEQYF
TRBJ2-5 NA TRBV5-1 NA TGCGCCAGCAGCTTGATGACCGCTGGAGAGACCCAGTACTTC CASSLMTAGETQYF
TRBJ2-7 NA TRBV6-1 NA TGTGCCAGCAGTGAACCCTCTCGACAGGAGTGGTCCTACGAGCAGTACTTC CASSEPSRQEWSYEQYF
TRBJ1-2 once TRBV28 NA TGTGCCAGCAGTATCAGGGGAGCAAACTATGGCTACACCTTC CASSIRGANYGYTF
TRBJ2-2 NA TRBV11-2 NA TGTGCCAGCAGCTCGGGGGTCCTCACCGGGGAGCTGTTTTTT CASSSGVLTGELFF
TRBJ1-1 NA TRBV28 TRBD1 TGTGCCAGCAGTTTTTGGACAGGGAACACTGAAGCTTTCTTT CASSFWTGNTEAFF
TRBJ2-7 NA TRBV7-9 NA TGTGCCAGCAGCGGGTCCTACGAGCAGTACTTC CASSGSYEQYF
TRBJ2-5 NA TRBV11-2 NA TGTGCCAGCAGCTTAGGGTCCAGGATTCCGGAGACCCAGTACTTC CASSLGSRIPETQYF
TRBJ1-3 NA TRBV5-4 NA TGTGCCAGCAGCCCGGGAGGAGGGTCTGGAAACACCATATATTTT CASSPGGGSGNTIYF